The clone carrying this T cell receptor beta chain showed up just a few times. The protocol was immunoSEQ multiplex PCR, while the TCRdb copy is restricted to in-frame clones and leaves out a portion. This table has roughly 9,200 clones, around two thirds appearing once. This sample stems from a study of tumour-infiltrating T cells in Burkitt lymphoma. Overall study context: Repertoire clonality predicted overall and progression-free survival.

CDR1 is SNHLY and CDR2 is FYNNEI in the germline V gene. The V gene end was trimmed by 3 bases and the J gene end by 5 bases; junction bases not matched to a gene: 5. The CDR3 has 14 amino acids. The rearrangement uses TRBV2 and TRBJ1-1; 8 bases line up with TRBD1. The clonotype was recovered from a human donor with diffuse large B-cell lymphoma. The sample consisted of tumor tissue. CDR3 sequence reads: CASSDQGAVTEAFF. DNA for the CDR3: TGTGCCAGCAGTGACCAGGGGGCGGTTACTGAAGCTTTCTTT.